The T cell receptor beta chain under discussion was sequenced for a study of T cell clonality in common variable immunodeficiency. Study outcomes and limitations: CVID patient heterogeneity limited repertoire-clinical complication correlations. Common variable immunodeficiency TCR beta sequences reportedly had fewer deletions and N-nucleotide insertions. CVID subjects showed higher TCRbeta clonality than healthy controls.

Caucasian heritage predominated among both patients and controls. CVID and control samples used equivalent genomic DNA input. The assay was immunoSEQ multiplex PCR, and TCRdb's table has in-frame clones only and misses some. Sampling found some 21,000 clones, none seen once. This clone came up a few times. The antigen remains unidentified. Read data end 3 residues before the CDR3 end; the end is taken from the germline J gene. Unmatched junction bases numbered 13, after V lost 8 bases and J lost 0 bases. Germline CDR1 and CDR2: LNHDA and SQIVND (reference sequence). This CDR3 has 18 amino acids. This rearrangement joins TRBV19 to TRBJ1-6; 7 nucleotides match TRBD1. Sequences were obtained from peripheral blood mononuclear cells. The TCR was taken from a human donor with common variable immunodeficiency. The DNA read from the CDR3 is TGTGCCAGTTCCTGGGGACAGTACCGTAGCTCCTATAATTCACCC. Its translation is CASSWGQYRSSYNSP. The full-length CDR3 reads as CASSWGQYRSSYNSPLHF.